The subject of this entry is one T cell receptor beta chain. Ten or more counts support this clonotype. There is no known antigen for this receptor. No base-level quality is on record; no much larger clone is a single base apart. The data belong to a study of T cells in Graves' hyperthyroidism and ophthalmopathy (dated by TCRdb to between 2018 and 2021). Regarding the study in general: Peripheral blood samples were taken at the time of initial diagnosis, prior to any treatment. For training and testing, the roughly 97 patients in the discovery cohort were randomly divided in a 7:3 ratio. The study also compared thyroid tissue and blood T-cell repertoires from over 5 Graves' hyperthyroidism patients. According to the paper, TCR Vbeta CDR3 sequencing was carried out on around 140 peripheral blood samples, which came from 40 to 45 ophthalmopathy, about 75 hyperthyroidism and roughly 17 progressor patients. An independent validation cohort of fewer than 20 hyperthyroidism patients and roughly 16 patients who later progressed to ophthalmopathy tested prospective prediction of ophthalmopathy. After blood sampling, hyperthyroidism patients were treated with methimazole at a starting dose of 30 mg daily, and ophthalmopathy patients were treated with high-dose intravenous methylprednisolone. To identify distinguishing TCR V-J signatures, a discovery cohort of 100 or so patients was used, comprising 43 with Graves' ophthalmopathy and 57 with stable Graves' hyperthyroidism. Here is what the overall study found, with its caveats: Most expanded thyroid clonotypes (frequency above 0.001) were also detected in blood, a finding suggesting that blood repertoires may reflect thyroid immune responses. No statistical method was used to fix the sample size in advance, and group allocation was not hidden from the investigators. During validation, the model predicted progression to ophthalmopathy a median of roughly 7.1 months ahead of onset, with just under 71% sensitivity and less than 85% specificity. A 13 V-J signature model separated ophthalmopathy from stable hyperthyroidism, with 87.88% sensitivity and roughly 84% specificity in cross-validation and 80%/75% in testing.

A distance of 19 bases separates the germline ends of V and J, which lose 7 bases and 0 bases respectively. Counted from cysteine to phenylalanine, this CDR3 has 18 amino acids. CDR3 DNA only is kept here, 54 bases in frame from base 1. Sequences SGHTA (CDR1) and FQGNSA (CDR2) are obtained from the germline V gene. In the ophthalmopathy patients, disease was moderately to severely active, with a Clinical Activity Score of 3 or more, a NOSPECS grade of 4 or more, and a duration of less than 3 months. The study excluded patients with uncontrolled infections, other autoimmune diseases, pregnancy or lactation. Diagnoses relied on clinical symptoms, serum thyroxine and TRAb, thyroid ultrasound and orbital computed tomography. PBMCs were separated from about 10 ml of fresh peripheral blood using Ficoll-Paque density gradient centrifugation. Trizol reagent was used to extract total RNA, and RNA quality was then checked on an Agilent 2100 Bioanalyzer.

Amplification of TCR beta CDR3 regions was carried out from RNA transcripts. The TCR CDR3 was subjected to a first round of RT-PCR using the HTBI primer set and the Qiagen OneStep RT-PCR kit. The libraries were constructed in a second round of multiplex PCR and then size-selected and purified. Libraries were sequenced paired-end with 100 bp reads on an Illumina HiSeq2000. Regarding the original processing steps: SOAPnuke was used to process the raw data, removing reads that contained adapters or uncalled bases, had a mean Phred below 15, or lacked an exact match to the constant primer or identifier. High-quality paired reads were merged with COPE v1.2.5, and unique nucleotide sequences were defined as clonotypes. Clonotypes were aligned to IMGT TRBV, TRBD and TRBJ reference segments using MiTCR v1.1. Only V-J combinations with frequency above 0.0001, covering 99% to 99.2% of repertoires, were analysed. A TCS score was defined as the ratio between F50 (clonal expansion) and ExV (chaos), using BLOSUM62-based TCRdist between CDR3 peptides within each V-J. Welch's t-statistics and random forest reduced just over 500 V-J features to 13, which were used in a naive Bayes classifier (R e1071). The public reads were reanalyzed by TCRdb: fastp trimming at Q25, MiXCR alignment, in-frame beta chains only. One record per CDR3 amino acid sequence lists the most common genes and DNA. The V and J calls reflect TCRdb's pipeline rather than the authors' work. A total of fewer than 500,000 distinct CDR3 sequences appear in this sample, roughly 14% of them only once. The ten largest clones represent 15% to 20% of the sample.

The sample taken for sequencing was blood. The clonotype was recovered from a woman in her twenties or thirties with Graves' ophthalmopathy. The receptor chain draws on TRBV7-2 and TRBJ1-6; the best D guess is TRBD1, with 6 bases matching. Here is the DNA: TGTGCCAGCACCCCCAGGTGGCAGGGGAGCTCCTATAATTCACCCCTCCACTTT. Its coded protein is CASTPRWQGSSYNSPLHF.